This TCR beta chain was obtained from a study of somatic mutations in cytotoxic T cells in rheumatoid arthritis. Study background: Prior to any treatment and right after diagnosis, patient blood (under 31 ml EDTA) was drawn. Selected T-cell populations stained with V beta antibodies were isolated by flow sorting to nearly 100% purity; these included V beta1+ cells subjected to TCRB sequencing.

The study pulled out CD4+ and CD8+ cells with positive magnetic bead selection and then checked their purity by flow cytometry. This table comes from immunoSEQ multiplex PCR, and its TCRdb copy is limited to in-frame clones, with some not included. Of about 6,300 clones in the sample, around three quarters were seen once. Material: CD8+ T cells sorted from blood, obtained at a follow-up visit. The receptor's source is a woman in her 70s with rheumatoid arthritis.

The CDR3 DNA follows: TGTGCCAGCAGCCAAGATTACAGCGGGAGCAACACCGGGGAGCTGTTTTTT. Protein: CASSQDYSGSNTGELFF. This sequence joins TRBV4-2 and TRBJ2-2; 8 nucleotides match TRBD2. Germline V gene lookup returns CDR1 LGHNA and CDR2 YNFKEQ. Trimming took 0 bases from V and 2 from J; bases not matched to a gene: 5. The CDR3 is 17 residues long.